This TCR beta chain originates from a study of regulatory T cells in long-lasting Graves disease. Study-level background: By definition, persistent Graves' disease involved antithyroid drugs for over 5 years alongside positive TSH receptor antibodies.

Time point given: persistent/refractory GD, antithyroid drugs over 5 years with positive TRAb. From RNA extracted from PBMCs, the TCR library was made. This clonotype was counted only a few times. In building TCR beta libraries, iRepertoire HTBI primers were used together with Arm-PCR of CDR3 regions. TCRdb called the multiplex PCR reads again in MiXCR, with one record for every CDR3 protein. The sample carries hundreds of thousands of distinct CDR3 sequences, about 20% recorded once. Sequences were derived from peripheral blood mononuclear cells (PBMCs), sampled when the disease was refractory, from a patient treated with antithyroid drugs. This sequence was found in a female donor with Graves disease.

The CDR3 spells CASSPPGTPYEQYF. CDR3 in DNA: TGTGCCAGCAGTCCCCCCGGGACTCCCTACGAGCAGTACTTC. V is TRBV12-3 or TRBV12-4 and J is TRBJ2-7; maybe TRBD2 (6 bases). Trimming left V 5 bases short and J 2 bases short, with 13 bases between. The CDR3 spans 14 residues.